This T cell receptor (beta chain) is from a study of cytomegalovirus exposure and HLA in healthy donors. General study results and limits: One variant, a missense change in DCLRE1C, was linked in a later analysis to TCR beta V- and J-gene trimming. Links to common viral pathogens appeared, in a later analysis, for several of the most significant clusters.

Germline CDR1 is SNHLY and CDR2 is FYNNEI. CDR3 length: 15 residues. Unmatched junction bases numbered 5, after V lost 5 bases and J lost 5 bases. This clone has more than one count but fewer than ten. Its antigen is undetermined. Amplification used 60 Vbeta primers and 13 Jbeta primers. Only in-frame clones appear in the TCRdb table, and some are missing; sequencing was by immunoSEQ multiplex PCR. This sample has roughly 120,000 clones; 74% occur once, and the top ten carry more than 3.5%. The receptor comes from a woman aged 40 to 50 in good health and CMV-seropositive. This sequence joins TRBV2 and TRBJ2-3; TRBD1 agrees at 12 bases. Sequenced input: PBMCs. The CDR3 nucleotides are TGTGCCAGCAGTCCGGGACAGGGGGCGAGAGATACGCAGTATTTT. Protein product: CASSPGQGARDTQYF.